This passage covers 12 T cell receptor beta chains from one sample sequenced in a study of cytomegalovirus exposure and HLA in healthy donors. TCRdb's table, derived via immunoSEQ multiplex PCR, lists solely in-frame clones and lacks some. The repertoire includes 150,000 to 200,000 clones, 86% of them detected once, and roughly 7% sits in the top ten. Sequenced sample: PBMCs. Receptor source: a man aged 30 to 39 in good health and CMV-seropositive.

Only one count was recorded for this clone. The chain has TRBV7-3 and TRBJ2-1; 7 positions agree with TRBD1. The CDR3 covers 16 residues. J was trimmed by 1 base and V by 4 bases; bases with no gene match: 7. Germline assignment: CDR1 SGHTA and CDR2 FQGTGA. Here the CDR3 reads CASSSQGGVSYNEQFF. The CDR3 region has the DNA TGTGCCAGCAGCTCACAAGGGGGCGTATCCTACAATGAGCAGTTCTTC.

This chain uses TRBV20-1 with TRBJ1-2, with 7 bases that match TRBD1. Per the germline V gene, CDR1 is DFQATT and CDR2 is SNEGSKA (reference sequence). The CDR3 loop spans 11 amino acids. Losses at the gene ends were 3 bases for V and 8 bases for J; bases not matched to a gene: 3. This CDR3 is CSASEGAGYTF. Written as DNA, the CDR3 is TGCAGTGCTAGTGAGGGGGCGGGCTACACCTTC.

V gene TRBV9 combines with J gene TRBJ2-7; possibly TRBD1 for D (6 bases). V shed 0 bases and J shed 7 bases, with 17 bases lying between them. The CDR3 is 15 amino acids. CDR1 and CDR2 (germline): SGDLS, YYNGEE. CDR3 bases: TGTGCCAGCAGCGTAGTTGGGGGCGAGGAGAGTGAGCAGTACTTC. Amino acids: CASSVVGGEESEQYF.

V and J are TRBV5-1 and TRBJ2-7, with TRBD2 matching over 13 bases. This CDR3 has 17 residues. In germline, CDR1 is SGHRS, CDR2 YFSETQ. The trim removed 0 bases at V and 13 bases at J, leaving 16 bases unmatched. The CDR3 nucleotides are TGCGCCAGCAGCTTGGGGGGACTAGCGGGACGTACAGGAATGGGATACTTC. It yields the protein CASSLGGLAGRTGMGYF.

The chain has TRBV28 and TRBJ2-5; D remains ambiguous. The ends were cut back, 4 bases at V and 4 bases at J, with 7 bases in the middle. Germline CDR1 MDHEN, CDR2 SYDVKM. The CDR3 totals 12 residues. This CDR3 reads CASSSRVETQYF. In DNA, the CDR3 is TGTGCCAGCAGTTCTAGAGTAGAGACCCAGTACTTC.

In nucleotides, the CDR3 is TGTGCCAGCAGCCCCCAGGGTGGCGGGGGGGCCGACAATGAGCAGTTCTTC. This translates into CASSPQGGGGADNEQFF. The chain joins TRBV7-3 to TRBJ2-1; 9 nucleotides match TRBD2. V lost 5 bases and J lost 5; bases outside the gene matches: 13. The CDR3 sequence is 17 residues long. Germline V gene lookup returns CDR1 SGHTA and CDR2 FQGTGA. Variable domain in full (rest from reference TRBV7-3 and TRBJ2-1): GAGVSQTPSNKVTEKGKYVELRCDPISGHTALYWYRQSLGQGPEFLIYFQGTGAADDSGLPNDRFFAVRPEGSVSTLKIQRTERGDSAVYLCASSPQGGGGADNEQFFGPGTRLTVL.

The rearrangement links TRBV27 to TRBJ1-3, with D tentatively TRBD1 (6 bases). Trimming shortened V by 0 bases and J by 7 bases, and 13 bases separated the two germline ends. Per germline, CDR1 MNHEY and CDR2 SMNVEV (reference sequence). The CDR3 length is 15 residues. The CDR3: CASSLSGGGRNTIYF. DNA of the CDR3: TGTGCCAGCAGTTTATCAGGGGGGGGAAGGAACACCATATATTTT.

The rearrangement joins TRBV19 to TRBJ2-7; D is uncertain. CDR3 length equals 14 residues. Germline V gene sequence: CDR1 LNHDA, CDR2 SQIVND (reference sequence). V was shortened by 0 bases and J by 1 base, with 7 bases between the two germline ends. The CDR3 reads CASSIDGSSYEQYF. CDR3 sequence (DNA): TGTGCCAGTAGTATAGACGGCAGTTCCTACGAGCAGTACTTC. Supplemented by reference TRBV19 and TRBJ2-7, the full variable domain reads DGGITQSPKYLFRKEGQNVTLSCEQNLNHDAMYWYRQDPGQGLRLIYYSQIVNDFQKGDIAEGYSVSREKKESFPLTVTSAQKNPTAFYLCASSIDGSSYEQYFGPGTRLTVT.

This chain joins TRBV5-4 and TRBJ1-1, with D uncertain. V was clipped by 3 bases and J by 0 bases, with 9 bases between them. Germline V gives CDR1 SGHNT, CDR2 YYREEE (reference sequence). The CDR3 loop spans 14 amino acids. CDR3 DNA: TGTGCCAGCAGCTCGGATGTAATGAACACTGAAGCTTTCTTT. As protein: CASSSDVMNTEAFF. Combining the CDR3 with reference TRBV5-4 and TRBJ1-1 gives the whole variable domain ETGVTQSPTHLIKTRGQQVTLRCSSQSGHNTVSWYQQALGQGPQFIFQYYREEENGRGNFPPRFSGLQFPNYSSELNVNALELDDSALYLCASSSDVMNTEAFFGQGTRLTVV.

The chain links TRBV5-6 to TRBJ2-7; D possibly corresponds to TRBD1 (8 bases). Germline V lookup: CDR1 SGHDT, CDR2 YYEEEE. Trimming shortened V by 0 bases and J by 3 bases, and 19 bases separated the two germline ends. The CDR3 is 17 residues long. Written as DNA, the CDR3 is TGTGCCAGCAGCTTGGGGACAGGGAGGGGATCTTACTACGAGCAGTACTTC. Translating it yields CASSLGTGRGSYYEQYF.

The chain links TRBV2 to TRBJ2-7; 9 positions match TRBD1. CDR1 is SNHLY and CDR2 is FYNNEI in the germline V gene. The CDR3 spans 15 residues. The V and J ends lost 4 bases and 1 base, in that order; junction bases with no gene match: 5. CDR3: CASSVDRGFSYEQYF. The CDR3, as DNA: TGTGCCAGCAGTGTAGACAGGGGGTTTTCCTACGAGCAGTACTTC. Based on the CDR3 plus reference TRBV2 and TRBJ2-7, the full variable domain is EPEVTQTPSHQVTQMGQEVILRCVPISNHLYFYWYRQILGQKVEFLVSFYNNEISEKSEIFDDQFSVERPDGSNFTLKIRSTKLEDSAMYFCASSVDRGFSYEQYFGPGTRLTVT.

The gene calls are TRBV19 and TRBJ1-1; 7 positions agree with TRBD1. V dropped 3 bases and J dropped 3; count of bases not matched to a gene: 4. CDR1 is LNHDA, CDR2 SQIVND, per germline (reference sequence). There are 14 residues in the CDR3. CDR3 protein: CASSIRTGYTEAFF. The CDR3 DNA is TGTGCCAGTAGTATTAGGACAGGCTACACTGAAGCTTTCTTT.